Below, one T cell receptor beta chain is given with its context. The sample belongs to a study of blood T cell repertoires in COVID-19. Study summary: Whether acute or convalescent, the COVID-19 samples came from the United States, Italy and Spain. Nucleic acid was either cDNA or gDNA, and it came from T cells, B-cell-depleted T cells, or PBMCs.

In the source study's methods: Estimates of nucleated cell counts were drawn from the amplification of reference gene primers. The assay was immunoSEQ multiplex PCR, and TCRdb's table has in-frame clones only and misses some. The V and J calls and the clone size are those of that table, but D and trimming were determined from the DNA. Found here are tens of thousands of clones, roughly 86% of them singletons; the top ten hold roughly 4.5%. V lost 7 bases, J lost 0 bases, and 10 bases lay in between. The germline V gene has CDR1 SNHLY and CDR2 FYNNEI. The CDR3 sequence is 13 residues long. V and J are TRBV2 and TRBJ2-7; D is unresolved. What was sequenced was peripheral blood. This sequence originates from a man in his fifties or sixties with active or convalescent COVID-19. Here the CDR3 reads CASTGSGSYEQYF. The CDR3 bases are TGTGCCAGCACAGGTTCCGGCTCCTACGAGCAGTACTTC.